The 27 T cell receptor beta chains given below trace back to one sample, sequenced in a study of blood T cell repertoires in COVID-19. Profiled with immunoSEQ multiplex PCR; TCRdb holds only in-frame clones, not every one. The sample carries roughly 30,000 clones, 85% to 90% recorded once. Sequenced sample: peripheral blood. Receptors were obtained from an elderly man with acute or convalescent COVID-19.

This clone showed up just a few times. The chain combines TRBV4-1 with TRBJ2-1; the match to TRBD2 covers 16 bases. The CDR3 has 17 amino acids. V lost 4 bases, J lost 10 bases, and 10 bases stayed unmatched. Germline V gives CDR1 MGHRA, CDR2 YSYEKL. The CDR3 spells CASSPGLAGGSFWEQFF. The CDR3 nucleotides read TGCGCCAGCAGCCCGGGACTAGCGGGAGGGTCTTTTTGGGAGCAGTTCTTC.

Only a few counts were recorded for this clone. The V and J genes are TRBV5-1 and TRBJ2-3; 12 bases map to TRBD2. This CDR3 contains 16 residues. V was pared by 4 bases and J by 3 bases, with 6 bases of the junction left unmatched. The germline V gene has CDR1 SGHRS and CDR2 YFSETQ. CDR3 sequence reads: CASSLRLAGETDTQYF. As DNA, the CDR3 is TGCGCCAGCAGCCTACGACTAGCGGGAGAAACAGATACGCAGTATTTT.

The chain has TRBV28 and TRBJ1-6; tentative D call: TRBD1 (5 bases). CDR3 length: 14 amino acids. The germline V gene encodes CDR1 MDHEN and CDR2 SYDVKM. Trimming pared 3 bases from V and 9 bases from J, leaving 12 bases between. The CDR3 region is CASSLSGRSSPLHF. CDR3 sequence (DNA): TGTGCCAGCAGTTTGTCAGGGCGAAGTTCACCCCTCCACTTT.

V is TRBV18 and J is TRBJ2-1, with a weak D call TRBD1 (6 bases). Germline V gives CDR1 KGHSH, CDR2 LQKENI. The CDR3 has 16 residues. The V end was cut by 1 base, the J end by 5 bases, with 15 bases between. CDR3 amino acids: CASSPRQGSENNEQFF. The CDR3 nucleotides are TGTGCCAGCTCACCACGGCAGGGGAGTGAGAACAATGAGCAGTTCTTC.

In regard to this clone: The sample contains more than one DNA sequence encoding this CDR3. The chain has TRBV5-1 and TRBJ2-7; TRBD2 might be the D (6 bases). The V end was cut by 5 bases, the J end by 0 bases, with 12 bases between. This CDR3 has 14 residues. Germline V gene data show CDR1 as SGHRS and CDR2 as YFSETQ. The CDR3 spells CASSRGGLSYEQYF. In nucleotides, the CDR3 is TGCGCCAGCAGTCGGGGAGGCCTCTCCTACGAGCAGTACTTC.

The chain joins TRBV4-2 to TRBJ2-2; 12 bases are a match to TRBD2. J gave up 1 base and V 4 bases, and 7 bases lay outside the gene matches. Looked up from germline, CDR1 is LGHNA and CDR2 is YNFKEQ. The CDR3 totals 18 residues. The CDR3 nucleotides read TGTGCCAGCAGCCCGGGCCTAGCGGGAGGGATGAACACCGGGGAGCTGTTTTTT. This translates into CASSPGLAGGMNTGELFF.

The V and J genes are TRBV5-1 and TRBJ1-4; weak D call: TRBD1 (5 bases). The CDR3 has 14 amino acids. Trimming shortened V by 0 bases and J by 8 bases, and 11 bases separated the two germline ends. Germline values: CDR1 SGHRS, CDR2 YFSETQ. The CDR3 DNA sequence: TGCGCCAGCAGCTTGGAGCAGGGTCGAGAAAAACTGTTTTTT. Amino acid sequence: CASSLEQGREKLFF.

CDR3 in amino acids: CASSEADRVGEQFF. The DNA of the CDR3 is TGTGCCAGCAGTGAAGCGGACAGGGTGGGTGAGCAGTTCTTC. The chain uses TRBV2 and TRBJ2-1; 8 nucleotides align to TRBD1. This CDR3 region has 14 residues. Germline V gene lookup returns CDR1 SNHLY and CDR2 FYNNEI. Trimming cost V 0 bases and J 9 bases; bases outside gene matches: 4.

The DNA for the CDR3 is TGTGCCAGCAGCCATGGACTAACTACATACAATGAGCAGTTCTTC. The encoded protein is CASSHGLTTYNEQFF. This sequence joins TRBV2 and TRBJ2-1; a possible D gene is TRBD2 (6 bases). The CDR3 is 15 amino acids. V was shortened by 6 bases and J by 4 bases, with 16 bases between the two germline ends. CDR1 SNHLY and CDR2 FYNNEI come from the germline V gene.

The rearrangement uses TRBV4-1 and TRBJ2-2; 8 bases are a match to TRBD1. This CDR3 has 17 residues. Germline V lookup: CDR1 MGHRA, CDR2 YSYEKL. V shed 5 bases, J shed 7 bases, and the junction held 15 bases outside the gene matches. The CDR3 coding sequence is TGCGCCAGCAGCTCGGCTACGAGGACAGGGATTTTCGGGGAGCTGTTTTTT. Its protein product is CASSSATRTGIFGELFF.

The rearrangement joins TRBV5-1 to TRBJ1-1; 9 bases align to TRBD1. Germline V gene lookup returns CDR1 SGHRS and CDR2 YFSETQ. The CDR3 extends over 15 amino acids. The junction had 6 bases not matched to a gene; V was cut back by 6 bases and J by 0 bases. CDR3 DNA: TGCGCCAGCAAGACAGGGGGAGGGTTGAACACTGAAGCTTTCTTT. It codes for CASKTGGGLNTEAFF.

The CDR3 nucleotides read TGTGCCAGCAGCCAAGATCCCGGGGGTCTAGATACGCAGTATTTT. This sequence encodes CASSQDPGGLDTQYF. The chain is built from TRBV3-1 (or the pseudogene TRBV3-2) and TRBJ2-3, with a tentative D call TRBD2 (6 bases). V was cut by 0 bases and J by 5 bases, with 12 bases left in between. This CDR3 has 15 residues. CDR1 is LGHDT, CDR2 YNNKEL, per germline (reference sequence).

The J gene is TRBJ2-1, the V gene TRBV6-4, with a tentative D call TRBD2 (6 bases). Germline V gives CDR1 MRHNA, CDR2 SNTAGT. Trimming left V 5 bases short and J 6 bases short, with 14 bases between. This CDR3 is 14 amino acids long. CDR3 sequence reads: CASSRVGSINEQFF. CDR3 nucleotide sequence: TGTGCCAGCAGTAGGGTCGGGAGTATCAATGAGCAGTTCTTC.

The rearrangement joins TRBV7-6 to TRBJ2-7, with 8 bases matching TRBD1. V gave up 1 base and J gave up 5 bases; unmatched junction bases: 7. CDR3 size: 15 residues. Germline assignment: CDR1 SGHVS and CDR2 FNYEAQ. CDR3 nucleotides: TGTGCCAGCAGCTTAGAGGGCAGGGGGCTGGACGAGCAGTACTTC. It translates to CASSLEGRGLDEQYF.

The genes are TRBV14 and TRBJ1-4, with a possible D match to TRBD1 (5 bases). The germline V and J ends were trimmed by 5 bases and 0 bases, with 13 bases remaining between them. The CDR3 contains 16 residues. Germline-derived CDR1 and CDR2 are SGHDN and FVKESK. The CDR3 coding sequence is TGTGCCAGCAGCTCCCGTTGGGGCTCAACTAATGAAAAACTGTTTTTT. Its translation is CASSSRWGSTNEKLFF.

In DNA, the CDR3 is TGCGCCAGCAGCTCCGGGTCTATTTATGGCTACACCTTC. It specifies CASSSGSIYGYTF. The chain recombines TRBV5-1 with TRBJ1-2, with no clear D. The V end lost 3 bases, the J end lost 5 bases, and 11 bases lay between the germline ends. Germline V gene data show CDR1 as SGHRS and CDR2 as YFSETQ. The CDR3 is 13 residues long.

The chain is built from TRBV9 and TRBJ1-1; 7 nucleotides align to TRBD1. Germline V gene data show CDR1 as SGDLS and CDR2 as YYNGEE. Trimming removed 1 base from V and 4 bases from J; junction bases left unmatched: 7. The CDR3 spans 15 residues. The CDR3 protein is CASSVNRGWGTEAFF. In nucleotides, the CDR3 is TGTGCCAGCAGCGTAAACAGGGGTTGGGGCACTGAAGCTTTCTTT.

The rearrangement joins TRBV7-9 to TRBJ2-7; 7 bases fit TRBD2. Germline assignment: CDR1 SEHNR and CDR2 FQNEAQ (reference sequence). The CDR3 runs 15 residues. V was clipped by 6 bases and J by 0 bases; unmatched bases: 8. In nucleotides, the CDR3 is TGTGCCAGCAGTCGTGGGGCTAGCGGCTCCTACGAGCAGTACTTC. Translated, it gives CASSRGASGSYEQYF. Full variable domain (remainder filled in from reference TRBV7-9 and TRBJ2-7): DTGVSQNPRHKITKRGQNVTFRCDPISEHNRLYWYRQTLGQGPEFLTYFQNEAQLEKSRLLSDRFSAERPKGSFSTLEIQRTEQGDSAMYLCASSRGASGSYEQYFGPGTRLTVT.

The chain couples TRBV25-1 to TRBJ1-1; D remains ambiguous. V was cut by 4 bases and J by 8 bases, with 14 bases left in between. Germline CDR1 MGHDK, CDR2 SYGVNS. This CDR3 contains 13 residues. The CDR3 protein is CASSAGSRLEAFF. The CDR3 DNA sequence: TGTGCCAGCAGTGCTGGCAGTCGATTGGAAGCTTTCTTT.

The chain employs TRBV2 and TRBJ1-3; 8 bases line up with TRBD1. Germline V gives CDR1 SNHLY, CDR2 FYNNEI. This CDR3 has 15 amino acids. The J segment lost 1 base and the V segment lost 7 bases, leaving 6 bases of the junction unmatched. CDR3 region: CASTYQGASGNTIYF. Here the CDR3 DNA reads TGTGCCAGCACCTATCAGGGGGCTTCTGGAAACACCATATATTTT.

The chain has TRBV11-2 and TRBJ1-2, with D uncertain. V shed 0 bases and J shed 0 bases, with 5 bases lying between them. Germline loops: CDR1 SGHAT, CDR2 FQNNGV. This CDR3 is built from 14 residues. CDR3 sequence (DNA): TGTGCCAGCAGCTTAGATTTCACTAACTATGGCTACACCTTC. Translating it yields CASSLDFTNYGYTF.

This chain connects TRBV6-5 to TRBJ2-1; 7 bases align to TRBD2. The CDR3 has 13 amino acids. In germline, CDR1 is MNHEY, CDR2 SVGAGI. CDR3 protein: CACGGSSYNEQFF. The CDR3 bases are TGTGCATGTGGCGGGAGTTCTTACAATGAGCAGTTCTTC.

V usage is TRBV25-1 and J usage is TRBJ1-1; no clear D. Germline V gene data show CDR1 as MGHDK and CDR2 as SYGVNS. The V end was cut by 1 base, the J end by 6 bases, with 9 bases between. The CDR3 is 13 residues long. In DNA, the CDR3 is TGTGCCAGCAGTGAATTGTTCGGGTCTGAAGCTTTCTTT. This translates into CASSELFGSEAFF.

This clone has a handful of counts. V gene TRBV5-1 combines with J gene TRBJ2-3, with TRBD2 matching over 15 bases. The CDR3 runs to 16 residues. Germline values: CDR1 SGHRS, CDR2 YFSETQ. V was pared by 4 bases and J by 6 bases, with 6 bases of the junction left unmatched. This CDR3 is CASSTGLAGGADTQYF. CDR3 bases: TGCGCCAGCAGCACCGGACTAGCGGGAGGGGCCGATACGCAGTATTTT.

This chain links TRBV4-1 with TRBJ1-4, with D possibly matching TRBD1 (5 bases). Trimming removed 4 bases from V and 8 bases from J, with 26 bases in between. The CDR3 loop spans 18 amino acids. Germline assignment: CDR1 MGHRA and CDR2 YSYEKL. CDR3 DNA sequence: TGCGCCAGCAGCCCGAGACAGTTATGGATCCGATTCTCAGAAAAACTGTTTTTT. This codes for CASSPRQLWIRFSEKLFF.

V usage is TRBV4-2 and J usage is TRBJ1-2; the D gene is possibly TRBD1 (5 bases). Trimming took 0 bases from V and 2 from J, leaving 10 bases between them. CDR1 LGHNA and CDR2 YNFKEQ come from the germline V gene. The length of the CDR3 is 15 residues. The CDR3 DNA follows: TGTGCCAGCAGCCAAGATCTAGGGGCCAACTATGGCTACACCTTC. Its protein is CASSQDLGANYGYTF.

This clone was recorded once. J is TRBJ1-2 and V is TRBV7-2; TRBD1 agrees at 7 bases. V lost 5 bases to trimming and J lost 8 bases; unmatched junction nucleotides: 14. CDR1 is SGHTA, CDR2 FQGNSA, per germline. This CDR3 is built from 15 residues. For the CDR3, the DNA is TGTGCCAGCAGCCCGGAGGCAGGGGGTTTAAGGGGCTACACCTTC. It specifies CASSPEAGGLRGYTF.